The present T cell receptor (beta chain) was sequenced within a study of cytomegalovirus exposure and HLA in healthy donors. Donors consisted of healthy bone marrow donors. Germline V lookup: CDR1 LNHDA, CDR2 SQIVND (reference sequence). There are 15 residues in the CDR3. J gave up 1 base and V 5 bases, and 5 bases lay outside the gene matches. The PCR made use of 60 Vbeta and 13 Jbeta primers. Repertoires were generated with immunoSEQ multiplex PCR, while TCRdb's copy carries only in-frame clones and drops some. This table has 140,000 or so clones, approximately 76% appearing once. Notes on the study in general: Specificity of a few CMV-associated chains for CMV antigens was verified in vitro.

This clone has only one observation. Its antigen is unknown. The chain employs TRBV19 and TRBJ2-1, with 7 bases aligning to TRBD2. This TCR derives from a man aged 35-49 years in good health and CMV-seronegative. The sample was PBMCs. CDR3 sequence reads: CASSPREWSYNEQFF. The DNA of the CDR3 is TGTGCCAGTAGTCCGCGGGAGTGGTCCTACAATGAGCAGTTCTTC.